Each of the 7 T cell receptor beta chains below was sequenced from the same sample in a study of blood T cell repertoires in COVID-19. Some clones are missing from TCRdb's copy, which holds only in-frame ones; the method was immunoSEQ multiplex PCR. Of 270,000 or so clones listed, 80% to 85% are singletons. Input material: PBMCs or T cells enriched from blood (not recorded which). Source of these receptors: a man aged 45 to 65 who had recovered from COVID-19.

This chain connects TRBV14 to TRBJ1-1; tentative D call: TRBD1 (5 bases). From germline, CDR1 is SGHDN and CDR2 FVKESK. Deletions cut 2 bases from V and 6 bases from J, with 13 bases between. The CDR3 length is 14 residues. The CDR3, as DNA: TGTGCCAGCAGCCAACCCCAATACAGGTCTGAAGCTTTCTTT. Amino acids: CASSQPQYRSEAFF.

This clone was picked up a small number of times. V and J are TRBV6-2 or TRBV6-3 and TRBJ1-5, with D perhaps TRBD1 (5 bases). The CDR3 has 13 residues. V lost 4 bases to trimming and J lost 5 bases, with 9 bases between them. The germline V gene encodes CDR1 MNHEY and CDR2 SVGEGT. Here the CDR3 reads CASSSWGDQPQHF. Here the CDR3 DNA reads TGTGCCAGCAGTTCCTGGGGGGATCAGCCCCAGCATTTT.

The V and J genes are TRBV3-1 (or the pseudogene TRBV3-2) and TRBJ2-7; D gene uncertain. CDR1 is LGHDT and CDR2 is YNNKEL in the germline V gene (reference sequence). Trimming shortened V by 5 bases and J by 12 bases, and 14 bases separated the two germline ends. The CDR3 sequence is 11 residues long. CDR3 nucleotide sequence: TGTGCCAGCAGCTTTCAGGTTTTTACGTACTTC. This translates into CASSFQVFTYF.

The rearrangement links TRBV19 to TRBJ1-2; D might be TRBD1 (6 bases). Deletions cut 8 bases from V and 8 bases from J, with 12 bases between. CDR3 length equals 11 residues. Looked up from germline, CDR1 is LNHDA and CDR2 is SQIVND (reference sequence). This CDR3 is CASSDRSGYTF. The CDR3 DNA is TGTGCCAGTTCAGACAGGAGCGGCTACACCTTC.

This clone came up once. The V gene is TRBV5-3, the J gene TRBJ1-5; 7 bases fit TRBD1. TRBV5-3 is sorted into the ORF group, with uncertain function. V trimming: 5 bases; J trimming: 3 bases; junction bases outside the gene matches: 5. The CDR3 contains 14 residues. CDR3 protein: CARRAGTDNQPQHF. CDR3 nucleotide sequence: TGTGCCAGAAGGGCCGGGACAGACAATCAGCCCCAGCATTTT.

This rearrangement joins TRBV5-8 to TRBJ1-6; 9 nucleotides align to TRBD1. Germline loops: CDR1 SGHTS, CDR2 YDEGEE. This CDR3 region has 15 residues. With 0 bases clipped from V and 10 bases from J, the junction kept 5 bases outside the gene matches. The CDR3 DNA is TGTGCCAGCAGCTTGGGGGGACAGGGAGGCTCACCCCTCCACTTT. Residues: CASSLGGQGGSPLHF.

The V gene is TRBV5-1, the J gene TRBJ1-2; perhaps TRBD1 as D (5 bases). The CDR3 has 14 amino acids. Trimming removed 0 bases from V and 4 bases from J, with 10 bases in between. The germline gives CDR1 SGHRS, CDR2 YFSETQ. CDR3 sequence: CASSLGGEGYGYTF. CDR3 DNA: TGCGCCAGCAGCTTGGGGGGCGAAGGCTATGGCTACACCTTC.